The rows below give T cell receptor beta chains drawn from one sample of a study of blood T cell repertoires in COVID-19. Using immunoSEQ multiplex PCR, the repertoire was profiled, and TCRdb retains in-frame clones only, with some absent. The table has 90,000 to 120,000 clones, almost 85% seen once; the top ten hold around 4.4%. Sequencing used peripheral blood. The source is a human donor in a cohort sampled during active COVID-19. Each CDR3 is given with its conserved first and last residue. A D gene is named only where the DNA matches it firmly. Where a row states a size, it is once, few, many or the class of an expanded clone; other rows omit it.

abundance,j_gene,v_gene,d_gene,CDR3aa,CDR3nt
.,TRBJ1-4,TRBV28,.,CASSLRQGYEKLFF,TGTGCCAGCAGTTTAAGGCAGGGCTATGAAAAACTGTTTTTT
.,TRBJ2-7,TRBV28,.,CATLGQMTYEQYF,TGTGCCACCCTCGGACAGATGACCTACGAGCAGTACTTC
.,TRBJ2-2,TRBV28,.,CASINGGITGELFF,TGTGCCAGCATCAACGGCGGAATCACCGGGGAGCTGTTTTTT
.,TRBJ2-7,TRBV5-1,TRBD1,CASSPGQSYEQYF,TGCGCCAGCAGCCCGGGACAGTCCTACGAGCAGTACTTC
.,TRBJ1-1,TRBV18,.,CASSPAMNTEAFF,TGTGCCAGCTCACCAGCTATGAACACTGAAGCTTTCTTT
.,TRBJ1-2,TRBV25-1,.,CASSEYAGDGYTF,TGTGCCAGCAGTGAATATGCAGGGGATGGCTACACCTTC
.,TRBJ2-1,TRBV19,TRBD2,CASSIVPSGSYSYNEQFF,TGTGCCAGTAGTATAGTTCCTAGCGGGAGCTACTCCTACAATGAGCAGTTCTTC
few,TRBJ1-3,TRBV5-8,.,CASSLVGSSGNTIYF,TGTGCCAGCAGCTTGGTTGGGAGCTCTGGAAACACCATATATTTT
.,TRBJ1-6,TRBV2,.,CASRTGAHSNSPLHF,TGTGCCAGCAGGACAGGCGCCCACTCTAATTCACCCCTCCACTTT
.,TRBJ1-2,TRBV5-1,TRBD1,CASSLWDSRSSNYGYTF,TGCGCCAGCAGCCTATGGGACAGTCGTAGCTCTAACTATGGCTACACCTTC
.,TRBJ2-2,TRBV9,TRBD2,CASSVSLAGGTGELFF,TGTGCCAGCAGCGTAAGCTTAGCGGGGGGCACCGGGGAGCTGTTTTTT
.,TRBJ1-1,TRBV7-2,TRBD1,CASSKTGGNAEAFF,TGTGCCAGCAGCAAGACAGGGGGGAACGCTGAAGCTTTCTTT
.,TRBJ1-2,TRBV27,TRBD1,CASSPQGGYGYTF,TGTGCCAGCAGTCCGCAGGGGGGCTATGGCTACACCTTC
.,TRBJ2-1,TRBV18,TRBD2,CASSPPLAGGRNEQFF,TGTGCCAGCTCACCACCCCTAGCGGGAGGTAGAAATGAGCAGTTCTTC
.,TRBJ2-3,TRBV23-1,TRBD2,CASSLAGGPAADTQYF,TGCGCCAGCAGTCTGGCGGGAGGGCCCGCAGCAGATACGCAGTATTTT
.,TRBJ1-5,TRBV30,.,CAWSEKRNQPQHF,TGTGCCTGGAGTGAAAAGCGGAATCAGCCCCAGCATTTT
.,TRBJ2-1,TRBV19,TRBD1,CASSIDGDSTSYNEQFF,TGTGCCAGTAGTATAGATGGGGACAGCACCTCCTACAATGAGCAGTTCTTC
once,TRBJ2-3,TRBV11-3,TRBD1,CASSFGQGTDTQYF,TGTGCCAGCAGCTTCGGACAGGGAACGGATACGCAGTATTTT
.,TRBJ2-5,TRBV25-1,TRBD1,CASIDRGTETQYF,TGTGCCAGCATTGACAGGGGGACAGAGACCCAGTACTTC
.,TRBJ2-7,TRBV10-3,TRBD2,CAISQPSGTSGTSYEQYF,TGTGCCATCAGTCAACCCTCCGGGACTAGCGGGACCAGCTACGAGCAGTACTTC
.,TRBJ2-1,TRBV24-1,.,CATSEIAVSSYNEQFF,TGTGCCACCAGTGAAATAGCGGTGAGCTCCTACAATGAGCAGTTCTTC
.,TRBJ1-1,TRBV7-2,.,CASSLDGGVWTEAFF,TGTGCCAGCAGCTTAGATGGGGGGGTATGGACTGAAGCTTTCTTT
.,TRBJ1-2,TRBV19,TRBD1,CASSQQGAWGYTF,TGTGCCAGTAGCCAGCAGGGGGCGTGGGGCTACACCTTC
.,TRBJ2-5,TRBV28,TRBD2,CASTPPAGVRETQYF,TGTGCCAGCACCCCCCCCGCGGGAGTAAGGGAGACCCAGTACTTC
.,TRBJ1-3,TRBV6-5,.,CASSLGGTGNTIYF,TGTGCCAGCAGTTTAGGGGGAACTGGAAACACCATATATTTT
.,TRBJ1-5,TRBV2,TRBD1,CASSSDRGNQPQHF,TGTGCCAGCAGTTCTGACAGGGGAAATCAGCCCCAGCATTTT
.,TRBJ2-2,TRBV7-9,TRBD1,CASRDNSGTGGLGELFF,TGTGCCAGCAGGGATAATTCCGGGACAGGGGGCCTCGGGGAGCTGTTTTTT
.,TRBJ1-2,TRBV2,.,CASSLSGSNYGYTF,TGTGCCAGCAGCCTTTCGGGGTCTAACTATGGCTACACCTTC
.,TRBJ2-1,TRBV6-5,.,CASSPTGFGEQFF,TGTGCCAGCAGCCCCACAGGGTTCGGTGAGCAGTTCTTC
.,TRBJ2-1,TRBV6-2/TRBV6-3,.,CASSYSNLGRGNEQFF,TGTGCCAGCAGTTACTCGAATCTAGGCAGGGGCAATGAGCAGTTCTTC
once,TRBJ2-1,TRBV27,.,CASSSLASGSYNEQFF,TGTGCCAGCAGTTCCCTAGCGAGCGGCTCCTACAATGAGCAGTTCTTC
once,TRBJ2-3,TRBV19,TRBD1,CASSTGGTDTQYF,TGTGCCAGTTCGACAGGGGGCACAGATACGCAGTATTTT
.,TRBJ2-1,TRBV6-4,TRBD1,CASSDTDRDLDPYEQFF,TGTGCCAGCAGTGACACAGACAGGGACCTAGACCCCTATGAGCAGTTCTTC
.,TRBJ2-2,TRBV29-1,.,CSVNRVGELFF,TGCAGCGTTAACAGGGTAGGGGAGCTGTTTTTT
.,TRBJ2-3,TRBV6-1,TRBD1,CASSEGGTGGPDTQYF,TGTGCCAGCAGTGAAGGGGGGACAGGGGGCCCAGATACGCAGTATTTT
.,TRBJ2-1,TRBV5-4,.,CASSFTLTVDNNEQFF,TGTGCCAGCAGCTTTACCCTCACCGTGGACAACAATGAGCAGTTCTTC
.,TRBJ1-1,TRBV5-4,TRBD1,CASSLDRGRTEAFF,TGTGCCAGCAGCTTGGACAGGGGGAGGACTGAAGCTTTCTTT
.,TRBJ2-2,TRBV6-6,TRBD2,CASSYSRLAGSGELFF,TGTGCCAGCAGTTACTCCCGACTAGCGGGTAGCGGGGAGCTGTTTTTT
few,TRBJ1-1,TRBV28,.,CASSLSLNTEAFF,TGTGCCAGCAGTTTATCTCTGAACACTGAAGCTTTCTTT
.,TRBJ2-2,TRBV7-8,TRBD1,CASSLVTGDDTGELFF,TGTGCCAGCAGTTTGGTGACAGGGGACGACACCGGGGAGCTGTTTTTT
.,TRBJ1-6,TRBV19,TRBD1,CASNVGQGLSPLHF,TGTGCCAGTAACGTCGGACAGGGGCTATCACCCCTCCACTTT
.,TRBJ1-5,TRBV7-2,TRBD1,CASSLGTGGRQPQHF,TGTGCCAGCAGCCTGGGGACAGGGGGAAGGCAGCCCCAGCATTTT
.,TRBJ2-1,TRBV5-1,.,CASSPERSSYNEQFF,TGCGCCAGCAGCCCGGAAAGGAGCTCCTACAATGAGCAGTTCTTC
.,TRBJ2-2,TRBV10-3,TRBD1,CAISDRQGVGELFF,TGTGCCATCAGTGATCGACAGGGGGTCGGGGAGCTGTTTTTT
.,TRBJ2-5,TRBV27,TRBD2,CASSFGTSGQETQYF,TGTGCCAGCAGTTTCGGGACTAGCGGCCAAGAGACCCAGTACTTC
.,TRBJ2-1,TRBV7-3,.,CASSLSGNNEQFF,TGTGCCAGCAGCTTAAGCGGGAACAATGAGCAGTTCTTC
.,TRBJ1-2,TRBV5-6,TRBD1,CASSWDRGNYGYTF,TGTGCCAGCAGTTGGGACAGGGGGAACTATGGCTACACCTTC
.,TRBJ2-5,TRBV30,TRBD2,CAWSPGGGTQYF,TGTGCCTGGAGTCCCGGGGGGGGGACCCAGTACTTC
.,TRBJ2-3,TRBV5-4,TRBD1,CASSLGQGSTDTQYF,TGTGCCAGCAGCTTGGGACAGGGAAGCACAGATACGCAGTATTTT
.,TRBJ1-5,TRBV5-5,TRBD1,CASSPQGGHQPQHF,TGTGCCAGCAGCCCACAGGGGGGTCATCAGCCCCAGCATTTT
.,TRBJ1-6,TRBV27,.,CASRTENYNSPLHF,TGTGCCAGCCGGACAGAGAACTATAATTCACCCCTCCACTTT
few,TRBJ2-1,TRBV12-5,TRBD2,CASGLTGTSGPFRSNEQFF,TGTGCTAGTGGTTTGACCGGGACTAGCGGGCCGTTTAGGTCCAATGAGCAGTTCTTC
.,TRBJ1-2,TRBV18,.,CASSPGGVGGYTF,TGTGCCAGCTCACCAGGGGGCGTAGGCGGCTACACCTTC
.,TRBJ2-7,TRBV3-1/TRBV3-2,.,CASSQFRSAHTYEQYF,TGTGCCAGCAGCCAATTTCGTAGCGCCCACACCTACGAGCAGTACTTC
.,TRBJ2-1,TRBV28,.,CASSPQGTVSYNEQFF,TGTGCCAGCAGCCCCCAAGGAACAGTCTCCTACAATGAGCAGTTCTTC
.,TRBJ2-7,TRBV12-3/TRBV12-4,TRBD2,CASRGLAGSTYF,TGTGCCAGCAGGGGACTAGCGGGGTCCACGTACTTC
once,TRBJ1-5,TRBV2,.,CASSVQGMGQPQHF,TGTGCCAGCAGTGTACAGGGAATGGGTCAGCCCCAGCATTTT
.,TRBJ2-1,TRBV7-2,TRBD2,CASSKPGTSSNEQFF,TGTGCCAGCAGCAAACCCGGGACTAGCTCCAATGAGCAGTTCTTC